These 11 T cell receptor beta chains originate from one sample sequenced in a study of blood T cell repertoires in COVID-19. Profiling relied on immunoSEQ multiplex PCR, and the TCRdb table lists in-frame clones only, not all of them. The data show some 110,000 clones, roughly nine tenths seen once. The sample was peripheral blood. Receptor source: a man in his forties with acute or convalescent COVID-19.

This sequence joins TRBV5-8 and TRBJ2-7, with a weak D call TRBD1 (5 bases). Looked up from germline, CDR1 is SGHTS and CDR2 is YDEGEE. V was clipped by 4 bases and J by 0 bases, with 11 bases between them. The CDR3 is 14 amino acids. The CDR3 bases are TGTGCCAGCAGCAGACAGAGAGGCTCCTACGAGCAGTACTTC. Translation gives CASSRQRGSYEQYF.

V is TRBV21-1 and J is TRBJ1-5; TRBD1, as called in the table, went unchecked against the DNA. TRBV21-1 is termed a pseudogene. CDR3 length: 15 amino acids. CDR3 bases: TGTGCCAGAGACAGGGGTCCAAGTAGCAATCAGCCCCAGCATTTT. It specifies CARDRGPSSNQPQHF.

This chain connects TRBV30 to TRBJ1-2; the match to TRBD1 covers 7 bases. Per germline, CDR1 GTSNPN and CDR2 SVGIG (reference sequence). The V gene end was trimmed by 4 bases and the J gene end by 4 bases; junction bases not matched to a gene: 9. The CDR3 has 14 amino acids. CDR3 region: CAWTRQGLGYGYTF. CDR3 DNA sequence: TGTGCCTGGACTCGACAGGGCCTGGGCTATGGCTACACCTTC.

The chain joins TRBV30 to TRBJ2-5; 8 bases are shared with TRBD2. Unmatched junction bases numbered 5, after V lost 5 bases and J lost 0 bases. The CDR3 sequence is 14 residues long. Germline V gene sequence: CDR1 GTSNPN, CDR2 SVGIG (reference sequence). The CDR3 DNA reads as TGTGCCTGGGGCGGGGGGTCGTACCAAGAGACCCAGTACTTC. This codes for CAWGGGSYQETQYF.

The rearrangement joins TRBV25-1 to TRBJ2-5, with D maybe TRBD2 (6 bases). The V end was cut by 3 bases, the J end by 1 base, with 9 bases between. Per germline, CDR1 MGHDK and CDR2 SYGVNS. This CDR3 has 14 amino acids. CDR3 loop: CASSETRIQETQYF. CDR3 nucleotides: TGTGCCAGCAGTGAGACTAGAATCCAAGAGACCCAGTACTTC.

The chain has TRBV12-3 or TRBV12-4 and TRBJ1-2; TRBD1 might be the D (5 bases). The CDR3 has 13 amino acids. The germline V and J ends were trimmed by 7 bases and 0 bases, with 9 bases remaining between them. CDR3 residues: CASTDRANYGYTF. CDR3 in DNA: TGTGCCAGCACCGACAGAGCTAACTATGGCTACACCTTC.

In this sample, this clone turned up a few times. The chain uses TRBV25-1 and TRBJ2-6; the D is unclear. This CDR3 contains 15 residues. V was cut by 0 bases and J by 1 base, with 4 bases left in between. Germline-derived CDR1 and CDR2 are MGHDK and SYGVNS. Written as DNA, the CDR3 is TGTGCCAGCAGTGAATATGAGTCTGGGGCCAACGTCCTGACTTTC. Translating it yields CASSEYESGANVLTF.

Note on this clone: Other DNA sequences from this sample encode an identical CDR3 as well. V gene TRBV4-2 combines with J gene TRBJ2-1, with a weak D call TRBD2 (7 bases). Trimming left V 0 bases short and J 4 bases short, with 13 bases between. CDR1 and CDR2 from the germline V gene are LGHNA and YNFKEQ. The CDR3 runs to 16 residues. CDR3 nucleotide sequence: TGTGCCAGCAGCCAAGATAGGGGGGGCCGGTACAATGAGCAGTTCTTC. Translation: CASSQDRGGRYNEQFF.

This chain joins TRBV6-1 and TRBJ2-1; 8 positions agree with TRBD1. Germline lookup yields CDR1 MNHNS and CDR2 SASEGT. V was pared by 4 bases and J by 3 bases, with 8 bases of the junction left unmatched. CDR3 length: 16 amino acids. CDR3 amino acids: CASSALFGTGYNEQFF. CDR3 nucleotides: TGTGCCAGCAGTGCTTTGTTCGGGACAGGCTACAATGAGCAGTTCTTC.

This sequence joins TRBV4-2 and TRBJ2-2, with 8 bases matching TRBD2. The CDR3 runs to 19 residues. Unmatched junction bases numbered 13, after V lost 4 bases and J lost 0 bases. Germline values: CDR1 LGHNA, CDR2 YNFKEQ. The CDR3 reads CASSRRGGLNEPNTGELFF. CDR3 nucleotide sequence: TGTGCCAGCAGCCGCCGCGGGGGGCTAAACGAACCGAACACCGGGGAGCTGTTTTTT.

The chain joins TRBV30 to TRBJ1-1; D is unresolved. CDR1 and CDR2 from the germline V gene are GTSNPN and SVGIG (reference sequence). V was trimmed by 5 bases and J by 7 bases, leaving 20 bases between them. The CDR3 sequence is 14 residues long. CDR3: CAWCPRGYVVEAFF. Written as DNA, the CDR3 is TGTGCCTGGTGCCCCCGAGGGTATGTGGTTGAAGCTTTCTTT.